The sequence of this TCR beta chain was determined in a study of cytotoxic CD8 clonotypes in ibrutinib-treated CLL. Notes on this clone: The sample has other DNA sequences that encode this CDR3 too.

TCRdb keeps only in-frame clones here, not all; method: immunoSEQ multiplex PCR. The sample holds about 74,000 clones, 80% seen once. The length of the CDR3 is 15 residues. The trim removed 6 bases at V and 1 base at J, leaving 9 bases unmatched. Germline V gene lookup returns CDR1 SQVTM and CDR2 ANQGSEA. J is TRBJ2-3 and V is TRBV29-1; 8 nucleotides align to TRBD2. The source material was PBMCs, sampled at disease progression, from a patient treated with ibrutinib. The clonotype was recovered from a human donor with chronic lymphocytic leukemia. The DNA of the CDR3 is TGCAGCGTGACGGGGCTAGCGGGCGGCACAGATACGCAGTATTTT. It codes for CSVTGLAGGTDTQYF.